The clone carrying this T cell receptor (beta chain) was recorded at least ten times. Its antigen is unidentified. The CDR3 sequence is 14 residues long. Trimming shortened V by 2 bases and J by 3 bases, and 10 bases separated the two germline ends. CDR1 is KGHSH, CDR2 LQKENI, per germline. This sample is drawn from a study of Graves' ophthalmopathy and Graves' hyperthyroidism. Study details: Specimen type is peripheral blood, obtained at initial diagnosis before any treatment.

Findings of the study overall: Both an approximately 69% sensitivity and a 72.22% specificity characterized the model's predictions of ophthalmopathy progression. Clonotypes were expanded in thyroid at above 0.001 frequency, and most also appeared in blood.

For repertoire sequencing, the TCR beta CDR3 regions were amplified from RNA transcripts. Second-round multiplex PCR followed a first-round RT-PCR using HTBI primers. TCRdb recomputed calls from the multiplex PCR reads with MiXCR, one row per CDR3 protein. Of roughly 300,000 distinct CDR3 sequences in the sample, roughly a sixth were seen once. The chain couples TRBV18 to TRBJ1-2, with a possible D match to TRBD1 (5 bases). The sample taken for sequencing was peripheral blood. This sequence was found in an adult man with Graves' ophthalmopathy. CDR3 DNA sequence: TGTGCCAGCTCACCAAGCAGGGTTGACTATGGCTACACCTTC. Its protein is CASSPSRVDYGYTF.